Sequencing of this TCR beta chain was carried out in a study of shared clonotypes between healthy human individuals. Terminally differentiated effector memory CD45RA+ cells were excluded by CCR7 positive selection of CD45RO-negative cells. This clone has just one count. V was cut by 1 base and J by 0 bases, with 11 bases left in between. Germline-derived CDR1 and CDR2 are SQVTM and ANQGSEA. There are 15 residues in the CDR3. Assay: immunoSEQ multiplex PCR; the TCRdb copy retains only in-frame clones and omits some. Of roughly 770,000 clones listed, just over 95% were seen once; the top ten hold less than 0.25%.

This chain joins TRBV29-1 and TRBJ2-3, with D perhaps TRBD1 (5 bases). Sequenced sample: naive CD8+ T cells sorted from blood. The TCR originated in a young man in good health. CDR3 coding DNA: TGCAGCGTTGAAGGGGGCCACACTAGCACAGATACGCAGTATTTT. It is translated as CSVEGGHTSTDTQYF.